One T cell receptor beta chain is described in this entry. Its target is not known. The data were taken from a study of cytomegalovirus exposure and HLA in healthy donors. Trimming removed 2 bases from V and 10 bases from J, with 12 bases in between. In germline, CDR1 is MNHEY, CDR2 SVGAGI. This CDR3 has 14 amino acids. Use of 60 Vbeta and 13 Jbeta primers characterized the PCR. Clones were read by immunoSEQ multiplex PCR, and TCRdb kept only the in-frame ones, dropping some. This table has under 250,000 clones, 70% to 90% appearing once. Study results and caveats: HLA allele associations emerged for about 16,000 TCR beta sequences in a later analysis, at 0.05 false discovery rate.

The V and J genes are TRBV6-5 and TRBJ1-6; the D is unclear. Sequenced: PBMCs. This TCR was recovered from a girl aged 2 to 9 in good health and CMV-seronegative. The CDR3 sequence is CASSYQVLSSPLHF. The CDR3 nucleotides are TGTGCCAGCAGTTACCAGGTTTTATCATCACCCCTCCACTTT.